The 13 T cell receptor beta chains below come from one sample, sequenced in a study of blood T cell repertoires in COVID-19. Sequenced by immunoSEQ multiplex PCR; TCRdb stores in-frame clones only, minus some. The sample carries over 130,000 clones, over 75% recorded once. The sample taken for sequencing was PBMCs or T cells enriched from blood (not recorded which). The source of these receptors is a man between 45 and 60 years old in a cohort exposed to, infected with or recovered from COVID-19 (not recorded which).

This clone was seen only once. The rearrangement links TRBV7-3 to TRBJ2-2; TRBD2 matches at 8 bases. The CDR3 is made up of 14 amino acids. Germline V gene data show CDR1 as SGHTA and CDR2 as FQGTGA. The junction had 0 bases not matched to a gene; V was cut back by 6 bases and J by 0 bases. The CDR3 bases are TGTGCCAGCAGACTAGCGGCGAACACCGGGGAGCTGTTTTTT. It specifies CASRLAANTGELFF.

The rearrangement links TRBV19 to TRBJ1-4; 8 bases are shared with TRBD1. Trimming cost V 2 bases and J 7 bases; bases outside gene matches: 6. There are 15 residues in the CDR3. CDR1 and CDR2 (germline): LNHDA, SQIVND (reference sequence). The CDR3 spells CASSIRRTGPEKLFF. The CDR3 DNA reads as TGTGCCAGTAGTATACGGAGGACAGGGCCTGAAAAACTGTTTTTT.

The CDR3: CSVLPGQGTAYEQYF. DNA for the CDR3: TGCAGCGTTCTCCCGGGACAGGGGACGGCCTACGAGCAGTACTTC. V is TRBV29-1 and J is TRBJ2-7, with 10 bases aligning to TRBD1. V dropped 5 bases and J dropped 2; count of bases not matched to a gene: 9. Per germline, CDR1 SQVTM and CDR2 ANQGSEA. The CDR3 length is 15 residues.

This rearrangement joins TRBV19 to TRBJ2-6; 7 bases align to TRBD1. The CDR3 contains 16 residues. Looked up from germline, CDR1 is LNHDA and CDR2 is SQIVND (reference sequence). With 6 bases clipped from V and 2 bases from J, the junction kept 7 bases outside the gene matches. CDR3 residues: CASRMDRTPGANVLTF. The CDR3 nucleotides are TGTGCCAGTAGAATGGACAGGACCCCTGGGGCCAACGTCCTGACTTTC.

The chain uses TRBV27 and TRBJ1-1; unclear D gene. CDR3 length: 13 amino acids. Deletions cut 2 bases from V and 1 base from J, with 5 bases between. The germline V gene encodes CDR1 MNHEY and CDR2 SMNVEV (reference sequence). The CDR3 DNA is TGTGCCAGCAGTTTACGAGGGAACACTGAAGCTTTCTTT. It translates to CASSLRGNTEAFF.

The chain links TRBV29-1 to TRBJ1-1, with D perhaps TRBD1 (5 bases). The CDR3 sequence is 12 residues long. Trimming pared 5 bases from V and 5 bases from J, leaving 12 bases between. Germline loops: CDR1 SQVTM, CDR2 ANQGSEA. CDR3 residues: CSVLGGRTEAFF. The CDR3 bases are TGCAGCGTTCTCGGGGGACGTACTGAAGCTTTCTTT. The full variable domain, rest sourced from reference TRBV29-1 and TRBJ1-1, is SAVISQKPSRDICQRGTSLTIQCQVDSQVTMMFWYRQQPGQSLTLIATANQGSEATYESGFVIDKFPISRPNLTFSTLTVSNMSPEDSSIYLCSVLGGRTEAFFGQGTRLTVV.

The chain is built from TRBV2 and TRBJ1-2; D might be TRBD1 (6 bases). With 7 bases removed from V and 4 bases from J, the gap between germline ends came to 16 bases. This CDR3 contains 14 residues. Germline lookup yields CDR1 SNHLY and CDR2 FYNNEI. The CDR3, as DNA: TGTGCCAGCAAGGCGGACAGCCCAAGCTATGGCTACACCTTC. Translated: CASKADSPSYGYTF.

The CDR3 DNA reads TGTGCCAGCTCACCTCAGACAGATACGCAGTATTTT. Protein: CASSPQTDTQYF. The V gene is TRBV18, the J gene TRBJ2-3; unclear D gene. The V end lost 3 bases, the J end lost 3 bases, and 4 bases lay between the germline ends. This CDR3 is built from 12 residues. CDR1 and CDR2 (germline): KGHSH, LQKENI.

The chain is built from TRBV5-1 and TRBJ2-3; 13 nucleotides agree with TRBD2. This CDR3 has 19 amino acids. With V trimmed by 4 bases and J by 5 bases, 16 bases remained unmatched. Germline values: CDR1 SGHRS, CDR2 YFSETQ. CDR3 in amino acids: CASSPGLAGEHTWGDTQYF. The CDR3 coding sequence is TGCGCCAGCAGCCCAGGACTAGCGGGGGAACATACTTGGGGAGATACGCAGTATTTT.

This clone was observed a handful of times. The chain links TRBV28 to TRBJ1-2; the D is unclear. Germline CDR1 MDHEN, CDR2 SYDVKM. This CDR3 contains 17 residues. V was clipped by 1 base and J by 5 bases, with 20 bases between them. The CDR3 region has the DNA TGTGCCAGCAGTTTATCTCCTCCGAATCCTAAAGATTATGGCTACACCTTC. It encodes CASSLSPPNPKDYGYTF.

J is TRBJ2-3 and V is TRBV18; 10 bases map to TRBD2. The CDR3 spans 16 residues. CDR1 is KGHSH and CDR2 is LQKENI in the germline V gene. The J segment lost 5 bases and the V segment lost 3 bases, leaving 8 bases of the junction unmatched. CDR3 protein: CASSPPSGRVGDTQYF. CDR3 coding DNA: TGTGCCAGCTCACCCCCCAGCGGGAGGGTGGGAGATACGCAGTATTTT.

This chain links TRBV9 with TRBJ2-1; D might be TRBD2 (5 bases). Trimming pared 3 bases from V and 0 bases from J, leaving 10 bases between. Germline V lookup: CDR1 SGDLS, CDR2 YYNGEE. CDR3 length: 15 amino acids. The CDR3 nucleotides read TGTGCCAGCAGCGCCCTAGCCAGCTCCTACAATGAGCAGTTCTTC. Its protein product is CASSALASSYNEQFF.

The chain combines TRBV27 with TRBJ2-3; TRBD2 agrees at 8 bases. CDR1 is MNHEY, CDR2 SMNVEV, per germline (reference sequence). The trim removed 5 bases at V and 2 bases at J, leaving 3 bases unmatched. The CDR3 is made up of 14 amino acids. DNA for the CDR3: TGTGCCAGCAGTACTAGCGGCTACACAGATACGCAGTATTTT. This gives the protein CASSTSGYTDTQYF.